What follows are 30 T cell receptor beta chains derived from one specimen sequenced in a study of PD-L1 blockade in urothelial cancer (dated by TCRdb to 2017 to 2019). The time point label corresponds to: peripheral blood 6 weeks after treatment start. Preparation of the library involved the immunoSEQ multiplex PCR assay. Not all clones reach the TCRdb copy of this immuneACCESS table, which keeps in-frame sequences only. Checked studies attribute under half of the gap to unresolved V genes and leave the rest unexplained. The sample yields around 93,000 clones; 83% were counted once. Clones ranked in the top ten supply around 7.7% of the sample. Specimen: PBMCs, collected around atezolizumab (anti-PD-L1) treatment. All receptors come from a man between 65 and 85 years old with urothelial cancer.

This rearrangement joins TRBV27 to TRBJ2-7; 7 bases fit TRBD1. The J segment lost 0 bases and the V segment lost 2 bases, leaving 7 bases of the junction unmatched. The CDR3 is 16 residues long. Germline CDR1 is MNHEY and CDR2 is SMNVEV (reference sequence). DNA of the CDR3: TGTGCCAGCAGTTTACTCTCCGGACAGGCCTCCTACGAGCAGTACTTC. Translating gives CASSLLSGQASYEQYF.

This rearrangement joins TRBV9 to TRBJ2-5; D possibly corresponds to TRBD2 (7 bases). V lost 0 bases and J 4 bases, leaving 13 bases between the germline ends. In germline, CDR1 is SGDLS, CDR2 YYNGEE. The CDR3 consists of 15 residues. The CDR3 is CASSVGTGGLETQYF. For the CDR3, the DNA is TGTGCCAGCAGCGTAGGAACGGGGGGCTTAGAGACCCAGTACTTC.

The chain is built from TRBV18 and TRBJ1-3, with D unresolved. V dropped 3 bases and J dropped 2 bases, with 11 bases sitting between them. The CDR3 is made up of 15 amino acids. Germline V lookup: CDR1 KGHSH, CDR2 LQKENI. CDR3 in DNA: TGTGCCAGCTCACCCCAAGAGGGAGCTGGAAACACCATATATTTT. Protein product: CASSPQEGAGNTIYF.

The chain couples TRBV7-2 to TRBJ2-1, with TRBD2 matching over 12 bases. Germline CDR1 and CDR2: SGHTA and FQGNSA. The CDR3 is 18 amino acids. The J segment lost 9 bases and the V segment lost 5 bases, leaving 17 bases of the junction unmatched. The CDR3 DNA is TGTGCCAGCAGCCTCAGTCTCGAGACTAGCGGGAGTAGGGGTGAGCAGTTCTTC. This translates into CASSLSLETSGSRGEQFF.

The V gene is TRBV30, the J gene TRBJ1-2; the D is unclear. The CDR3 is 13 amino acids. Germline CDR1 is GTSNPN and CDR2 is SVGIG (reference sequence). Trimming shortened V by 4 bases and J by 8 bases, and 17 bases separated the two germline ends. The CDR3 DNA follows: TGTGCCTGGACCGTCCGGACCGCTAGCGGCTACACCTTC. As protein: CAWTVRTASGYTF.

This chain connects TRBV4-3 to TRBJ2-5; D unresolved. This CDR3 region has 14 residues. From germline, CDR1 is LGHNA and CDR2 YSLEER. V lost 5 bases and J lost 2, with 12 bases in between. The CDR3 here is CASSSQRSQETQYF. DNA of the CDR3: TGCGCCAGCAGCTCCCAGAGGTCTCAAGAGACCCAGTACTTC.

This chain uses TRBV2 with TRBJ1-1; 7 bases match TRBD1. Germline CDR1 and CDR2: SNHLY and FYNNEI. This CDR3 has 14 amino acids. V lost 6 bases, J lost 4 bases, and 8 bases stayed unmatched. Here the CDR3 DNA reads TGTGCCAGCAGGAACAGGGGAGATGGCACTGAAGCTTTCTTT. Encoded protein: CASRNRGDGTEAFF. Combining the CDR3 with reference TRBV2 and TRBJ1-1 gives the whole variable domain EPEVTQTPSHQVTQMGQEVILRCVPISNHLYFYWYRQILGQKVEFLVSFYNNEISEKSEIFDDQFSVERPDGSNFTLKIRSTKLEDSAMYFCASRNRGDGTEAFFGQGTRLTVV.

The gene calls are TRBV30 and TRBJ2-1; 11 bases are shared with TRBD2. CDR1 and CDR2 (germline): GTSNPN, SVGIG (reference sequence). V was pared by 3 bases and J by 6 bases, with 10 bases of the junction left unmatched. The length of the CDR3 is 16 residues. The CDR3 bases are TGTGCCTGGAGAGCCAGACTAGCGGGATTGGGCAATGAGCAGTTCTTC. Amino acid sequence: CAWRARLAGLGNEQFF.

This clone showed up just a few times. This CDR3 is CSAQMNTEAFF. The CDR3 coding sequence is TGCAGCGCCCAGATGAACACTGAAGCTTTCTTT. The chain employs TRBV29-1 and TRBJ1-1, with D unresolved. This CDR3 is built from 11 residues. Germline V gene sequence: CDR1 SQVTM, CDR2 ANQGSEA. V lost 7 bases to trimming and J lost 0 bases, with 6 bases between them.

The genes are TRBV15 and TRBJ2-2; D might be TRBD2 (6 bases). Germline CDR1 and CDR2: LNHNV and YYDKDF (reference sequence). Trimming pared 6 bases from V and 1 base from J, leaving 9 bases between. The CDR3 covers 14 residues. DNA for the CDR3: TGTGCCACCAGACCGGGGGAGAACACCGGGGAGCTGTTTTTT. This gives the protein CATRPGENTGELFF.

The chain is built from TRBV28 and TRBJ1-2; D may be TRBD1 (5 bases). The CDR3 length is 12 residues. The V and J ends lost 7 bases and 2 bases respectively, with 8 bases between them. Germline CDR1 reads MDHEN; CDR2 reads SYDVKM. For the CDR3, the DNA is TGTGCCAGCACAAGGGGCAACTATGGCTACACCTTC. Its translation is CASTRGNYGYTF.

In this sample, this clone turned up once. The chain couples TRBV9 to TRBJ2-7; 11 nucleotides agree with TRBD2. This CDR3 is built from 16 residues. Germline V gene data show CDR1 as SGDLS and CDR2 as YYNGEE. The V gene end was trimmed by 2 bases and the J gene end by 0 bases; junction bases not matched to a gene: 4. CDR3 region: CASSVGTSGSSYEQYF. The CDR3 region has the DNA TGTGCCAGCAGCGTCGGGACTAGCGGTAGCTCCTACGAGCAGTACTTC.

The chain recombines TRBV19 with TRBJ1-4; D perhaps matches TRBD1 (6 bases). The CDR3 runs 15 residues. Germline V gene data show CDR1 as LNHDA and CDR2 as SQIVND (reference sequence). V was clipped by 5 bases and J by 8 bases, with 18 bases between them. CDR3 DNA: TGTGCCAGTAGTCGTAATTATCAGGGGTGGGAAAAACTGTTTTTT. Residues: CASSRNYQGWEKLFF.

V is TRBV5-4 and J is TRBJ2-7, with 9 positions matching TRBD2. Germline loops: CDR1 SGHNT, CDR2 YYREEE (reference sequence). This CDR3 spans 15 amino acids. Trimming took 0 bases from V and 8 from J; bases not matched to a gene: 9. CDR3 loop: CASSLAGGGDFKQYF. CDR3 coding DNA: TGTGCCAGCAGCTTGGCCGGCGGGGGGGACTTCAAGCAGTACTTC. Full variable domain (missing parts from reference TRBV5-4 and TRBJ2-7): ETGVTQSPTHLIKTRGQQVTLRCSSQSGHNTVSWYQQALGQGPQFIFQYYREEENGRGNFPPRFSGLQFPNYSSELNVNALELDDSALYLCASSLAGGGDFKQYFGPGTRLTVT.

The chain employs TRBV11-2 and TRBJ1-1, with 10 bases lining up with TRBD1. This CDR3 has 13 amino acids. V lost 3 bases, J lost 6 bases, and 1 base stayed unmatched. Germline CDR1 and CDR2: SGHAT and FQNNGV. The CDR3 spells CASSFGQGAEAFF. The CDR3 bases are TGTGCCAGCAGCTTTGGACAGGGGGCTGAAGCTTTCTTT.

This chain links TRBV11-2 with TRBJ2-3; 11 bases fit TRBD1. The CDR3 consists of 15 residues. Germline V gives CDR1 SGHAT, CDR2 FQNNGV. V was pared by 3 bases and J by 5 bases, with 4 bases of the junction left unmatched. The DNA of the CDR3 is TGTGCCAGCAGCTTCGGACAGGGGGCGAGAGATACGCAGTATTTT. Protein sequence: CASSFGQGARDTQYF.

The V gene is TRBV29-1, the J gene TRBJ2-1, with 10 bases lining up with TRBD2. V lost 4 bases and J lost 7; bases outside the gene matches: 1. This CDR3 has 12 residues. The V gene's germline CDR1 is SQVTM and CDR2 ANQGSEA. CDR3 coding DNA: TGCAGCGTTGTACTAGCGGGGAATGAGCAGTTCTTC. It specifies CSVVLAGNEQFF.

The chain recombines TRBV15 with TRBJ1-5, with D tentatively TRBD1 (5 bases). V lost 0 bases and J lost 6, with 12 bases in between. CDR1 is LNHNV, CDR2 YYDKDF, per germline (reference sequence). CDR3 size: 15 residues. CDR3 in amino acids: CATSRDRGESQPQHF. The CDR3 DNA sequence: TGTGCCACCAGCAGAGATCGGGGGGAAAGTCAGCCCCAGCATTTT. Using reference TRBV15 and TRBJ1-5 for the parts outside the CDR3, the full variable domain is DAMVIQNPRYQVTQFGKPVTLSCSQTLNHNVMYWYQQKSSQAPKLLFHYYDKDFNNEADTPDNFQSRRPNTSFCFLDIRSPGLGDTAMYLCATSRDRGESQPQHFGDGTRLSIL.

The rearrangement links TRBV5-6 to TRBJ2-3, with 9 bases that match TRBD2. V gave up 4 bases and J gave up 6 bases; unmatched junction bases: 12. CDR1 is SGHDT and CDR2 is YYEEEE in the germline V gene. This CDR3 is built from 16 residues. The CDR3 DNA reads as TGTGCCAGCAGCCCACAGGGTAGCGGGAGATATGATACGCAGTATTTT. Translated, it gives CASSPQGSGRYDTQYF.

This sequence joins TRBV11-3 and TRBJ2-7, with 7 bases aligning to TRBD2. CDR1 is SGHNT, CDR2 YENEEA, per germline. V shed 8 bases and J 5 bases; nucleotides not matched to a gene: 6. This CDR3 has 12 amino acids. The CDR3 sequence: CASGRARDEQYF. CDR3 DNA sequence: TGTGCCAGCGGGAGGGCCCGGGACGAGCAGTACTTC.

V usage is TRBV19 and J usage is TRBJ2-1; possibly TRBD1 for D (6 bases). This CDR3 is 15 amino acids long. The germline gives CDR1 LNHDA, CDR2 SQIVND (reference sequence). The V end lost 5 bases, the J end lost 1 base, and 12 bases lay between the germline ends. CDR3 sequence: CASSLSTGSYNEQFF. The DNA for the CDR3 is TGTGCCAGTAGTCTCTCGACAGGATCCTACAATGAGCAGTTCTTC.

In the case of this clone: Germline is not matched at one junction end, which may reflect a read error. The chain recombines TRBV6-1 with TRBJ2-7, with 8 nucleotides matching TRBD2. The CDR3 runs 16 residues. Germline CDR1 reads MNHNS; CDR2 reads SASEGT. CDR3 amino acids: CASSAPTSGFSYAQYF. The CDR3 DNA reads TGTGCCAGCAGTGCTCCCACTAGCGGCTTCTCCTACGCGCAGTACTTC.

This chain joins TRBV25-1 and TRBJ2-5, with 12 positions matching TRBD2. CDR3 length: 14 residues. V was clipped by 6 bases and J by 4 bases; unmatched bases: 3. Germline V lookup: CDR1 MGHDK, CDR2 SYGVNS. The CDR3 protein is CASRLAGGAETQYF. The CDR3 nucleotides are TGTGCCAGCAGACTAGCGGGAGGAGCAGAGACCCAGTACTTC.

J is TRBJ2-5 and V is TRBV2; 11 bases are a match to TRBD2. CDR1 is SNHLY, CDR2 FYNNEI, per germline. Trimming at V came to 2 bases and at J to 4 bases, leaving 9 bases not matched to a gene. This CDR3 is built from 17 residues. In DNA form, the CDR3 reads TGTGCCAGCAGTGAACTAGCGGGGGGCGATCAGGGAGAGACCCAGTACTTC. It translates to CASSELAGGDQGETQYF. Filled out from reference TRBV2 and TRBJ2-5, the complete variable domain reads EPEVTQTPSHQVTQMGQEVILRCVPISNHLYFYWYRQILGQKVEFLVSFYNNEISEKSEIFDDQFSVERPDGSNFTLKIRSTKLEDSAMYFCASSELAGGDQGETQYFGPGTRLLVL.

V and J are TRBV11-2 and TRBJ2-1; 7 bases agree with TRBD2. The CDR3 spans 19 residues. The J segment lost 0 bases and the V segment lost 0 bases, leaving 11 bases of the junction unmatched. The germline V gene encodes CDR1 SGHAT and CDR2 FQNNGV. CDR3 DNA: TGTGCCAGCAGCTTAGATGGGTCTAGCGGAATGAGCTCCTACAATGAGCAGTTCTTC. Translating it yields CASSLDGSSGMSSYNEQFF. The full variable domain, rest sourced from reference TRBV11-2 and TRBJ2-1, is EAGVAQSPRYKIIEKRQSVAFWCNPISGHATLYWYQQILGQGPKLLIQFQNNGVVDDSQLPKDRFSAERLKGVDSTLKIQPAKLEDSAVYLCASSLDGSSGMSSYNEQFFGPGTRLTVL.

This clone was counted between two and nine times. V gene TRBV9 combines with J gene TRBJ2-1; TRBD2 aligns across 9 bases. J was trimmed by 8 bases and V by 0 bases; bases with no gene match: 21. This CDR3 is built from 20 residues. The germline CDR1 and CDR2 sequences are SGDLS and YYNGEE. This chain's CDR3 is CASSVGRAGSGLAFLDEQFF. DNA for the CDR3: TGTGCCAGCAGCGTAGGGAGAGCGGGCTCGGGACTAGCTTTTCTCGATGAGCAGTTCTTC.

The chain has TRBV2 and TRBJ2-3, with 8 bases lining up with TRBD2. The CDR3 has 17 amino acids. The J segment lost 5 bases and the V segment lost 5 bases, leaving 15 bases of the junction unmatched. CDR1 is SNHLY and CDR2 is FYNNEI in the germline V gene. This chain's CDR3 is CASSSIIAGSRKDTQYF. In DNA form, the CDR3 reads TGTGCCAGCAGTAGCATAATAGCGGGGAGCAGGAAAGATACGCAGTATTTT. Full variable domain (outside the CDR3, taken from reference TRBV2 and TRBJ2-3): EPEVTQTPSHQVTQMGQEVILRCVPISNHLYFYWYRQILGQKVEFLVSFYNNEISEKSEIFDDQFSVERPDGSNFTLKIRSTKLEDSAMYFCASSSIIAGSRKDTQYFGPGTRLTVL.

The V and J genes are TRBV11-1 and TRBJ1-2; D gene ambiguous. The CDR3 has 16 amino acids. The V gene lost 5 bases and the J gene lost 2 bases, with 18 bases spanning the gap. Germline V gives CDR1 SGHAT, CDR2 FQDESV (reference sequence). The DNA for the CDR3 is TGTGCCAGCAGCCGCCCAGGAGGAGACGGGAACTATGGCTACACCTTC. Its translation is CASSRPGGDGNYGYTF.

The chain combines TRBV19 with TRBJ1-1; a possible D gene is TRBD1 (5 bases). V was pared by 3 bases and J by 4 bases, with 15 bases between. The CDR3 is made up of 15 amino acids. Germline assignment: CDR1 LNHDA and CDR2 SQIVND (reference sequence). The chain's CDR3 is CASSIYSGASTEAFF. The CDR3 DNA reads TGTGCCAGTAGTATTTACAGCGGGGCCTCCACTGAAGCTTTCTTT.

This clone has a count of ten or more. This rearrangement joins TRBV27 to TRBJ1-2; a weak D match, TRBD1 (5 bases). The V end lost 5 bases, the J end lost 5 bases, and 15 bases lay between the germline ends. This CDR3 is built from 14 residues. CDR1 is MNHEY and CDR2 is SMNVEV in the germline V gene (reference sequence). Written as DNA, the CDR3 is TGTGCCAGCAGTGGGACTAACCGACGATATGGCTACACCTTC. This sequence encodes CASSGTNRRYGYTF.